The 15 T cell receptor beta chains below all came from one sample that was sequenced in a study of cytomegalovirus exposure and HLA in healthy donors. Repertoires were generated with immunoSEQ multiplex PCR, while TCRdb's copy carries only in-frame clones and drops some. Here the sample spans roughly 120,000 clones, 75% to 90% being singletons. Sequences were obtained from PBMCs. The source is a man aged 18 to 30 in good health and CMV-seropositive.

The chain is built from TRBV5-1 and TRBJ1-1, with 10 bases lining up with TRBD1. The CDR3 contains 18 residues. CDR1 and CDR2 (germline): SGHRS, YFSETQ. V gave up 0 bases and J gave up 4 bases; unmatched junction bases: 12. The CDR3 loop is CASSLEPGQGPASTEAFF. The CDR3 coding sequence is TGCGCCAGCAGCTTGGAACCGGGACAGGGGCCAGCGAGCACTGAAGCTTTCTTT.

This chain joins TRBV15 and TRBJ2-5; D may be TRBD2 (5 bases). The germline V gene encodes CDR1 LNHNV and CDR2 YYDKDF (reference sequence). The CDR3 extends over 12 amino acids. V gave up 5 bases and J gave up 1 base, with 5 bases separating them. CDR3 residues: CATSRGQETQYF. The CDR3 nucleotides read TGTGCCACCAGCCGGGGCCAAGAGACCCAGTACTTC.

The chain carries TRBV2 and TRBJ1-1; D ambiguous. V dropped 6 bases and J dropped 2 bases, with 10 bases sitting between them. Germline V gene sequence: CDR1 SNHLY, CDR2 FYNNEI. This CDR3 contains 13 residues. The CDR3 sequence: CASRLDTNTEAFF. CDR3 bases: TGTGCCAGCAGACTAGACACTAACACTGAAGCTTTCTTT.

V is TRBV5-1 and J is TRBJ1-4; no firm D call. CDR1 SGHRS and CDR2 YFSETQ come from the germline V gene. The CDR3 loop spans 16 amino acids. V shed 2 bases and J shed 0 bases, with 11 bases lying between them. This CDR3 is CASSLASPATNEKLFF. The CDR3 DNA reads TGCGCCAGCAGCTTAGCTTCCCCCGCAACTAATGAAAAACTGTTTTTT.

V is TRBV28 and J is TRBJ2-3; no definite D call. Trimming stripped 5 bases from V and 3 bases from J, with 6 bases between. This CDR3 has 12 residues. The germline V gene has CDR1 MDHEN and CDR2 SYDVKM. CDR3 protein: CASSLVTDTQYF. CDR3 coding DNA: TGTGCCAGCAGTCTTGTAACAGATACGCAGTATTTT.

The chain has TRBV19 and TRBJ2-1; D is possibly TRBD2 (5 bases). Between the trimmed V and J ends, which lost 5 bases and 8 bases, there was a span of 16 bases. Per the germline V gene, CDR1 is LNHDA and CDR2 is SQIVND (reference sequence). This CDR3 has 14 residues. CDR3 protein: CASSLGLPGDEQFF. The CDR3 DNA follows: TGTGCCAGTAGTTTAGGACTGCCCGGGGATGAGCAGTTCTTC.

The genes are TRBV15 and TRBJ2-7; a weak D match, TRBD2 (6 bases). The V gene's germline CDR1 is LNHNV and CDR2 YYDKDF (reference sequence). Trimming left V 0 bases short and J 6 bases short, with 15 bases between. This CDR3 has 15 amino acids. CDR3 nucleotide sequence: TGTGCCACCAGCAGAGATGGGGTAGCGGCGGGCGAGCAGTACTTC. Amino acids: CATSRDGVAAGEQYF.

This rearrangement joins TRBV6-5 to TRBJ2-1; D ambiguous. V dropped 1 base and J dropped 8 bases, with 15 bases sitting between them. The germline V gene encodes CDR1 MNHEY and CDR2 SVGAGI. The CDR3 has 15 residues. The CDR3 bases are TGTGCCAGCAGTTACTATATAGCAGCGATGGATGAGCAGTTCTTC. It specifies CASSYYIAAMDEQFF.

The chain joins TRBV7-2 to TRBJ2-7, with D maybe TRBD2 (5 bases). Per germline, CDR1 SGHTA and CDR2 FQGNSA. The CDR3 loop spans 14 amino acids. V was pared by 1 base and J by 2 bases, with 9 bases between. This CDR3 reads CASSLGEGPYEQYF. The CDR3 DNA follows: TGTGCCAGCAGCTTAGGAGAGGGTCCCTACGAGCAGTACTTC. The complete variable domain, with remaining parts taken from reference TRBV7-2 and TRBJ2-7, reads GAGVSQSPSNKVTEKGKDVELRCDPISGHTALYWYRQSLGQGLEFLIYFQGNSAPDKSGLPSDRFSAERTGGSVSTLTIQRTQQEDSAVYLCASSLGEGPYEQYFGPGTRLTVT.

The chain has TRBV10-3 and TRBJ1-1, with TRBD1 as a possible D gene (5 bases). V was shortened by 4 bases and J by 2 bases, with 11 bases between the two germline ends. Germline CDR1 is ENHRY and CDR2 is SYGVKD. The length of the CDR3 is 14 residues. The chain's CDR3 is CAISGVRGNTEAFF. The CDR3 nucleotides are TGTGCCATCAGTGGGGTTAGGGGAAACACTGAAGCTTTCTTT.

The chain has TRBV14 and TRBJ1-2; TRBD1 matches 8 bases. The junction had 3 bases not matched to a gene; V was cut back by 1 base and J by 5 bases. Germline loops: CDR1 SGHDN, CDR2 FVKESK. This CDR3 spans 14 amino acids. The CDR3 loop is CASSQGGQGYGYTF. The CDR3 DNA follows: TGTGCCAGCAGCCAAGGAGGACAGGGTTATGGCTACACCTTC.

CDR3 residues: CASSLADTGELFF. CDR3 DNA sequence: TGTGCCAGCAGTTTAGCGGACACCGGGGAGCTGTTTTTT. The chain carries TRBV27 and TRBJ2-2, with D unclear. CDR3 length: 13 amino acids. The germline CDR1 and CDR2 sequences are MNHEY and SMNVEV (reference sequence). Between the trimmed V and J ends, which lost 2 bases and 3 bases, there was a span of 4 bases.

The rearrangement joins TRBV7-6 to TRBJ2-5, with 9 positions matching TRBD1. CDR1 and CDR2 (germline): SGHVS, FNYEAQ. This CDR3 contains 15 residues. V was clipped by 5 bases and J by 5 bases; unmatched bases: 9. The chain's CDR3 is CASSIPGQGSETQYF. The DNA of the CDR3 is TGTGCCAGCAGCATCCCGGGACAGGGATCGGAGACCCAGTACTTC.

V and J are TRBV6-5 and TRBJ2-3; D not resolved. V lost 0 bases, J lost 4 bases, and 5 bases lay in between. CDR3 size: 13 residues. Per germline, CDR1 MNHEY and CDR2 SVGAGI. The CDR3 DNA follows: TGTGCCAGCAGTTACTCTCTAGCAGATACGCAGTATTTT. This encodes CASSYSLADTQYF.

The chain couples TRBV6-4 to TRBJ2-3, with 8 bases that match TRBD1. The CDR3 has 14 amino acids. The trim removed 6 bases at V and 4 bases at J, leaving 6 bases unmatched. Germline lookup yields CDR1 MRHNA and CDR2 SNTAGT. CDR3 protein: CASSGQGGADTQYF. The DNA of the CDR3 is TGTGCCAGCAGCGGACAGGGAGGCGCAGATACGCAGTATTTT.